This T cell receptor (beta chain) was sequenced in a study of breast tumors, draining lymph nodes, adjacent tissues. This clonotype was recorded many times. Its antigen remains unknown. TCRdb called the multiplex PCR reads again in MiXCR, with one record for every CDR3 protein. This table has approximately 300,000 distinct CDR3 sequences, around 30% appearing once. Samples came from axillary lymph nodes draining the breast cancer. Study-level findings and limits: Tumors had less TCR diversity than lymph nodes, more than nontumor tissue.

Between the trimmed V and J ends, which lost 2 bases and 10 bases, there was a span of 8 bases. Germline V gives CDR1 LGHNA, CDR2 YNFKEQ. The CDR3 has 12 residues. Source material: axillary lymph node tissue. The rearrangement links TRBV4-2 to TRBJ1-4; no clear D. The receptor was isolated from a female donor with breast cancer. Some clones in this sample may be carry-over from other donors' samples. Here the CDR3 reads CASSQFGAKLFF. CDR3 nucleotides: TGTGCCAGCAGCCAATTCGGTGCAAAACTGTTTTTT.